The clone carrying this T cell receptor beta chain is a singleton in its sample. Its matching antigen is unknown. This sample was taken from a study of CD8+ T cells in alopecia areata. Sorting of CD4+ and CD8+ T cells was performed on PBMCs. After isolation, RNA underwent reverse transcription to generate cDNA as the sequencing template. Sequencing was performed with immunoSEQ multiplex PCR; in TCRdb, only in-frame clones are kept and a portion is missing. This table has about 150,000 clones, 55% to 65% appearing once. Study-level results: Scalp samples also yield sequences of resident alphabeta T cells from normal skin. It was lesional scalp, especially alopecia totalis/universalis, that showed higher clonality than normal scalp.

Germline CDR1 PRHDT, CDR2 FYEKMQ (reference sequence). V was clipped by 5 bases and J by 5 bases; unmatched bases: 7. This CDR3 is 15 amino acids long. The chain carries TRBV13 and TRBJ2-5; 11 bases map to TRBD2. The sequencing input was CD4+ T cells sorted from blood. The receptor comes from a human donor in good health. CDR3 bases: TGTGCCAGCAGCCCGAGGACTAGCGGGTTTGAGACCCAGTACTTC. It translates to CASSPRTSGFETQYF. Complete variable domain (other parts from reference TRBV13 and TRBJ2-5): AAGVIQSPRHLIKEKRETATLKCYPIPRHDTVYWYQQGPGQDPQFLISFYEKMQSDKGSIPDRFSAQQFSDYHSELNMSSLELGDSALYFCASSPRTSGFETQYFGPGTRLLVL.